This T cell receptor (beta chain) is from a study of cytomegalovirus exposure and HLA in healthy donors (dated by TCRdb to about 2017). In the study overall: An earlier analysis of about 560 of the donors reported approximately 280 Gb of sequence data and approximately 120 million unique TCR beta sequences obtained from approximately 180 million T cells. An earlier analysis of several hundred of the donors used high-throughput TCR beta sequencing to judge whether each TCR beta V gene segment behaved as functional or pseudogenic. A handful of DR-DQ haplotypes were handled as single units for association and clustering because linkage in the cohort was strong. Every discovery cohort repertoire had been produced on one sequencing platform. Alongside the repertoire data, information on donor age, sex, ethnicity and CMV serostatus was compiled. On average, 235,054 unique TCR beta nucleotide sequences were sequenced per donor among about 400 genotyped donors of the cohort, with approximately 18% of those sequences being non-productive. To study patterns of TCR occurrence, a later analysis re-analyzed previously published TCR beta repertoires from 650 to 750 donors and added high-resolution HLA genotyping. To predict cytomegalovirus infection status, the study combined high-throughput TCR immunosequencing, statistical association of individual TCRs with disease status, and machine learning. The study aimed to test whether cataloging public T cell receptors could reveal signatures of past pathogen exposure. Roughly 300 gigabases of sequencing data and about 92 million unique TCR sequences made up an early release that covered 500 to 650 HLA-typed donors. Of the approximately 400 genotyped donors, about 80% fell in the genetic ancestry cluster associated with self-reported Caucasian donors. The T cell repertoires of around 670 subjects were profiled by immunosequencing and related to cytomegalovirus serostatus. Rather than drawing on any new phenotypic data, the later analysis identified candidate immune exposures from TCR beta sequences and the way those sequences occurred across donors. A later genetic analysis used genome-wide SNP genotypes for about three fifths of the 666 donors, treating that subset as a discovery cohort. Typing coverage varied by locus: roughly 620-640 donors for A, B, C, DRB1 and DQB1; roughly 510 for DQA1; over 600 for DPA1; 450 to 480 for DPB1. In addition to the first cohort of 500 to 850 subjects, a separate validation cohort of under 150 different subjects was used. HLA typing included class I and class II loci at four-digit resolution. Study-wide findings and limitations: According to a later analysis, most CMV-associated TCR beta chains appeared to be HLA-restricted, and the HLA associations seemed to be driven largely by CMV exposure. The only immune exposure information available for the cohort was CMV serostatus. In vitro tests confirmed that a few of the cytomegalovirus-associated TCR beta chains recognize cytomegalovirus antigens. The earlier analysis of 587 of the donors excluded some 15 rarely observed V segments, including chromosome 9 orphons, because counts were too low. Correlated functional status among segregating V segments might be attributable to linkage disequilibrium, but an unknown experimental factor could not be ruled out. The study gave a list of more than 150 TCR beta chains associated with cytomegalovirus. A later genetic analysis reported fewer N-insertions in productive TCRs among donors in an Asian-associated ancestry cluster than the roughly 640-donor mean. In both the original and validation cohorts, the classifier was reported to diagnose cytomegalovirus status with high specificity and sensitivity. In a later analysis, HLA-associated TCR beta chains showed more clonal expansion and lower generation probabilities than non-associated chains that were equally common. Across donors, most TCR sequences were observed very rarely, whereas some public TCRs were present in many individuals. Because HLA typing was unavailable for some donors at each locus, only the typed subset was used in association tests. Assigning TCR associations to individual alleles was difficult when HLA alleles, especially DR and DQ, strongly co-occurred. Some IMGT-functional V segments, including TRBV6-2 and TRBV6-3, could not be told apart with the 87-base-pair reads, so those segments were excluded. In a later genetic analysis, a missense DCLRE1C variant was associated with V-gene and J-gene trimming of TCR beta chains, and the association was replicated in an independent cohort. Specific HLA alleles were associated with 15,000 to 20,000 TCR beta sequences at a false discovery rate of 0.05 in a later analysis. Several of the top co-occurrence clusters appeared to be linked to parvovirus B19, influenza, CMV and Epstein-Barr virus, according to a later analysis. In an earlier analysis of about 550 of the donors, most TCR beta V segments were observed in productive rearrangements about 90% or about 30% of the time, broadly matching IMGT annotations. Only TCR beta chains were sequenced in this cohort, and the absence of alpha or paired-chain data limited detectable features. Sequencing depth was assumed to be roughly uniform across donors in the presence/absence analyses, though that assumption may not hold. A group of highly shared sequence variants was considered likely to be a technical artifact of the sequencing pipeline. It was suggested by the authors that the approach could potentially be generalized to other disease states and immunological phenotypes. According to a later analysis, TCR association rates differed among HLA loci, with DRB1 alleles showing the most associated TCRs and HLA-C alleles showing the fewest. A further reported finding was that TCR beta sequences accurately predicted the HLA-A and HLA-B alleles for most subjects in the first cohort.

The cohort comprised 666 healthy bone marrow donors. At the time of sampling, all cohort members were nominally healthy, though unrecorded immune exposures were likely present. The donor was CMV seronegative and was included in the group of around 320 seronegative cohort members. Every donor gave a peripheral blood sample, and the peripheral blood mononuclear cells from that sample were used for TCR beta sequencing. Genomic DNA was extracted from the blood cell samples with the Qiagen DNeasy Blood Extraction Kit. The library was generated by the immunoSEQ multiplex PCR assay. For the multiplex PCR, a mixture combining 60 forward primers for TCR Vbeta segments and 13 reverse primers for TCR Jbeta segments was used. A multiplex PCR assay on genomic DNA amplified the CDR3 region of rearranged TCR beta genes. The amplified TCR beta libraries were sequenced on the Illumina HiSeq System as 87-base-pair reads. The authors' analysis ran thus. Across the 700 or so repertoires, a later analysis counted roughly 84 million unique TCR beta chains, approximately 12 million of which were shared by at least two donors. Raw reads were error-corrected and collapsed into unique sequences by a nearest-neighbor algorithm in which closely related sequences were merged to remove PCR and sequencing errors. Alignment of CDR3 sequences to IMGT reference sequences was used to assign V, D and J gene segments. For a sequence to be retained, at least a six-nucleotide match to both a V gene segment and a J gene segment was required. A rearrangement was called productive if the CDR3 had no stop codons and remained in frame with V and J, and every other rearrangement was called non-productive. CDR3 was defined according to IMGT convention as the region running from the second conserved V-encoded cysteine to the conserved J-encoded phenylalanine. In an earlier analysis of more than 550 of the donors, sequences lacking an unambiguous match to a single V gene segment were excluded. In an earlier analysis of roughly 600 of the donors, a V segment was called functional when productive rearrangements were above 56.7%, and segregating when the standard deviation between donors exceeded 5%. To diagnose cytomegalovirus status from the catalog of TCR beta chain sequences, a statistical classification framework was built. In a later analysis, V and J genes were assigned by comparing TCR nucleotide sequences against IMGT/GENE-DB human TR gene sequences. The TCRdist pipeline was used in a later analysis to assign CDR3 sequences and most-parsimonious VDJ recombination scenarios. In a later analysis, each TCR beta chain was defined by its CDR3 amino acid sequence together with its V-gene family, and reads lacking a unique V-gene family were excluded. In a later analysis, approximately 640 highly shared, low-generation-probability nucleotide sequences were removed to address suspected cross-contamination and a sequencing artifact. A later analysis calculated a clonal expansion index for each public chain from normalized within-repertoire ranks of inferred template counts. In a later analysis, generation probabilities were computed using a VDJ recombination model fitted to out-of-frame rearrangements, and the results were checked against IGoR. In a later analysis, TCR-TCR, TCR-HLA and TCR-CMV co-occurrence was scored with hypergeometric tests, and a repertoire-size bias correction was applied to TCR pairs. In a later analysis, false discovery rates were estimated by permuting HLA or CMV assignments 20 times. In a later analysis, co-occurring TCRs were grouped using DBSCAN, and TCRdist sequence similarity was added for clustering within HLA-allele-positive subsets. For co-occurrence clustering, repertoires with fewer than 30,000 or more than 120,000 public chains were excluded, along with four to six repertoires with anomalous nucleotide sharing. TCRdb provides this immuneACCESS table in a form limited to in-frame rearrangements. Some clones are lacking; in checked studies, under half of them reflect an unresolved V gene, and why the rest are absent is not known. V and J calls and clone size are given by that table; D and trimming were obtained from the DNA. The sample data list approximately 200,000 clones, and about 80% of these were observed just once. Around 15% of the sample is in the top ten clones.

Germline trimming: 5 bases from V, 3 bases from J; junction bases outside gene matches: 7. Counted from cysteine to phenylalanine, this CDR3 has 15 amino acids. Kept here is only the CDR3 DNA, which spans 45 bases and is read in frame from base 1. The germline V gene yields SGHAT for CDR1 and FQNNGV for CDR2. This clone was found a few times. Its specific antigen is unknown. Base quality data are lacking; no much larger clone is found one base away. This TCR was sampled from a middle-aged man in good health and CMV-seronegative. The sample taken for sequencing was PBMCs. In this chain, TRBV11-2 is recombined with TRBJ2-7, with 10 junctional bases fitting TRBD1. The nucleotide sequence reads TGTGCCAGCAGCGACCCCAGGACAGGGGGCTACGAGCAGTACTTC. Its translation reads: CASSDPRTGGYEQYF.